The TCR beta chain described here comes from a study of cytomegalovirus exposure and HLA in healthy donors. The study, taken as a whole, reports: Later analysis found that TCR beta chains associated with HLA were more clonally expanded than other, equally common chains. The study designated fewer than 200 TCR beta chains cytomegalovirus-associated. It was assumed in the presence/absence analyses that sequencing depth was roughly uniform across donors.

A multiplex PCR was run with 60 Vbeta primers and 13 Jbeta primers. Assay: immunoSEQ multiplex PCR; the TCRdb copy retains only in-frame clones and omits some. This table has approximately 150,000 clones, roughly 80% appearing once. Trimming removed 5 bases from V and 5 bases from J; junction bases left unmatched: 12. This CDR3 contains 16 residues. The germline V gene has CDR1 SGHAT and CDR2 FQNNGV. On this clone: Its antigen remains unidentified.

The source material was PBMCs. This TCR derives from a human donor in good health. V usage is TRBV11-2 and J usage is TRBJ2-3; 8 bases are shared with TRBD1. The CDR3 DNA is TGTGCCAGCAGCCAAAGGGCAGGGGGCTCTGTAGATACGCAGTATTTT. Translating it yields CASSQRAGGSVDTQYF.